Listed below are T cell receptor beta chains from one sample, sequenced in a study of blood T cell repertoires in COVID-19. Assay: immunoSEQ multiplex PCR; the TCRdb copy retains only in-frame clones and omits some. This table holds around 290,000 clones, 88% found once. The source material was PBMCs or T cells enriched from blood (not recorded which). The receptors stem from a woman aged 60-75 years in a cohort exposed to, infected with or recovered from COVID-19 (not recorded which). Each CDR3 is given with its conserved first and last residue. A D gene is named only where the DNA matches it firmly. Clone sizes are given selectively: once, few, many, or a class where the clone is expanded.

CDR3 DNA: TGTGCCACCAGTGATACACGACAGGGCCGACCCGGCTACACCTTC
CDR3 protein: CATSDTRQGRPGYTF
J gene: TRBJ1-2
clone size: few
D gene: TRBD1
V gene: TRBV24-1

CDR3 DNA: TGTGCCAGTTCCTTTAGTATCCCGACCTACAATGAGCAGTTCTTC
CDR3 protein: CASSFSIPTYNEQFF
J gene: TRBJ2-1
clone size: -
D gene: -
V gene: TRBV19

CDR3 DNA: TGCGCCAGCAGCCAAGACGTTGGAGGGTTGGGCGAGCAGTACTTC
CDR3 protein: CASSQDVGGLGEQYF
J gene: TRBJ2-7
clone size: -
D gene: -
V gene: TRBV4-3

CDR3 DNA: TGTGCCTGGAGTGCACAGGGGGCGAACACCGGGGAGCTGTTTTTT
CDR3 protein: CAWSAQGANTGELFF
J gene: TRBJ2-2
clone size: -
D gene: TRBD1
V gene: TRBV30

CDR3 DNA: TGCAGTGCTAGTGTCGGGGTTCGAACCGGGGAGCTGTTTTTT
CDR3 protein: CSASVGVRTGELFF
J gene: TRBJ2-2
clone size: -
D gene: -
V gene: TRBV20-1

CDR3 DNA: TGTGCCACCAGTGATGAGCTAGCGGGAGGGCGAAATGAGCAGTTCTTC
CDR3 protein: CATSDELAGGRNEQFF
J gene: TRBJ2-1
clone size: -
D gene: TRBD2
V gene: TRBV24-1

CDR3 DNA: TGTGCCAGCAGACCCCCGGGGGGCACTGAAGCTTTCTTT
CDR3 protein: CASRPPGGTEAFF
J gene: TRBJ1-1
clone size: -
D gene: -
V gene: TRBV27

CDR3 DNA: TGCGCCAGCAGCTTGGTAGGGACAGGGGGCGGTCTGCGGCACGAGCAGTACTTC
CDR3 protein: CASSLVGTGGGLRHEQYF
J gene: TRBJ2-7
clone size: once
D gene: TRBD1
V gene: TRBV5-1

CDR3 DNA: TGTGCCAGCAGCCATGTCTTAAGCGGGGGGTCGACGAACACTGAAGCTTTCTTT
CDR3 protein: CASSHVLSGGSTNTEAFF
J gene: TRBJ1-1
clone size: -
D gene: -
V gene: TRBV7-9

CDR3 DNA: TGTGCCAGCAGCTCCCTAGGAGGCGGGTCAACAGATACGCAGTATTTT
CDR3 protein: CASSSLGGGSTDTQYF
J gene: TRBJ2-3
clone size: -
D gene: -
V gene: TRBV11-2

CDR3 DNA: TGTGCCAGCAGTGCCGGGACAGGGGCAGATACGCAGTATTTT
CDR3 protein: CASSAGTGADTQYF
J gene: TRBJ2-3
clone size: -
D gene: TRBD1
V gene: TRBV6-4

CDR3 DNA: TGTGCCAGCTCACCGGGGCAGAACACTGAAGCTTTCTTT
CDR3 protein: CASSPGQNTEAFF
J gene: TRBJ1-1
clone size: -
D gene: -
V gene: TRBV18

CDR3 DNA: TGTGCCAGCAGCCAGCAAGGACTAGCGGGAGCTCGAGAGCAGTACTTC
CDR3 protein: CASSQQGLAGAREQYF
J gene: TRBJ2-7
clone size: -
D gene: TRBD2
V gene: TRBV14

CDR3 DNA: TGTGCCGTAGGGGGTTACACAGATACGCAGTATTTT
CDR3 protein: CAVGGYTDTQYF
J gene: TRBJ2-3
clone size: -
D gene: -
V gene: TRBV28

CDR3 DNA: TGTGCCAGCGGGACTAGCGGTTCGCAGTACTTC
CDR3 protein: CASGTSGSQYF
J gene: TRBJ2-7
clone size: -
D gene: TRBD2
V gene: TRBV2

CDR3 DNA: TGTGCCAGCAGCCGGGACAAGGGGACCCAGTACTTC
CDR3 protein: CASSRDKGTQYF
J gene: TRBJ2-5
clone size: -
D gene: -
V gene: TRBV7-8

CDR3 DNA: TGTGCCAGCAGGGAGGGGGGACTAATGAACACCGGGGAGCTGTTTTTT
CDR3 protein: CASREGGLMNTGELFF
J gene: TRBJ2-2
clone size: once
D gene: -
V gene: TRBV27

CDR3 DNA: TGTGCCAGCAGCCCAAGCATGAACACTGAAGCTTTCTTT
CDR3 protein: CASSPSMNTEAFF
J gene: TRBJ1-1
clone size: -
D gene: -
V gene: TRBV14

CDR3 DNA: TGTGCCTGGAGTCGGGGACAGGGTGTGACCGGGGAGCTGTTTTTT
CDR3 protein: CAWSRGQGVTGELFF
J gene: TRBJ2-2
clone size: -
D gene: TRBD1
V gene: TRBV30

CDR3 DNA: TGTGCCTGGAGTGTTCCTAGCCGCTACAATGAGCAGTTCTTC
CDR3 protein: CAWSVPSRYNEQFF
J gene: TRBJ2-1
clone size: -
D gene: -
V gene: TRBV30

CDR3 DNA: TGTGCCAGCAGCGCAGGGGGCTTTCGGGGAGATGGCTACACCTTC
CDR3 protein: CASSAGGFRGDGYTF
J gene: TRBJ1-2
clone size: -
D gene: TRBD1
V gene: TRBV9

CDR3 DNA: TGTGCCAGCAGCCAAGGGAGGGCTAGGCTCCTGGAGACCCAGTACTTC
CDR3 protein: CASSQGRARLLETQYF
J gene: TRBJ2-5
clone size: -
D gene: -
V gene: TRBV3-1/TRBV3-2

CDR3 DNA: TGTGCCAGCAGCTTAGTGGGACAGAAAGAGACCCAGTACTTC
CDR3 protein: CASSLVGQKETQYF
J gene: TRBJ2-5
clone size: -
D gene: TRBD1
V gene: TRBV11-2

CDR3 DNA: TGTGCCTGGAGTGTGGATACAGGGGGGGGGAACACTGAAGCTTTCTTT
CDR3 protein: CAWSVDTGGGNTEAFF
J gene: TRBJ1-1
clone size: -
D gene: TRBD1
V gene: TRBV30

CDR3 DNA: TGTGCCAGCAGTCTCGGACAAACTGGGGCCAACGTCCTGACTTTC
CDR3 protein: CASSLGQTGANVLTF
J gene: TRBJ2-6
clone size: -
D gene: -
V gene: TRBV6-5

CDR3 DNA: TGTGCCAGCAGTTTCTTTCGGGGGAGACTGTACTTC
CDR3 protein: CASSFFRGRLYF
J gene: TRBJ2-7
clone size: -
D gene: -
V gene: TRBV27

CDR3 DNA: TGTGCCTGGACTAGGATTCGCACCGGGGAGCTGTTTTTT
CDR3 protein: CAWTRIRTGELFF
J gene: TRBJ2-2
clone size: -
D gene: -
V gene: TRBV30

CDR3 DNA: TGTGCCATCAGTGAAAGCGGAGGGGCCAACAATGAGCAGTTCTTC
CDR3 protein: CAISESGGANNEQFF
J gene: TRBJ2-1
clone size: once
D gene: -
V gene: TRBV10-3

CDR3 DNA: TGTGCCAGCGCCCTAAAGGGGGATTCATCCTACGAGCAGTACTTC
CDR3 protein: CASALKGDSSYEQYF
J gene: TRBJ2-7
clone size: -
D gene: -
V gene: TRBV6-5

CDR3 DNA: TGTGCCAGCAGCTTGGTTGACAGGCCAACCTATGGCTACACCTTC
CDR3 protein: CASSLVDRPTYGYTF
J gene: TRBJ1-2
clone size: -
D gene: -
V gene: TRBV5-4

CDR3 DNA: TGTGCCAGCAGCTCGTCCGCGCAGGGGTACGAGCAGTACTTC
CDR3 protein: CASSSSAQGYEQYF
J gene: TRBJ2-7
clone size: -
D gene: -
V gene: TRBV6-5

CDR3 DNA: TGCGCCAGCAGCTTGGGACAGTCGGACACCATATATTTT
CDR3 protein: CASSLGQSDTIYF
J gene: TRBJ1-3
clone size: -
D gene: -
V gene: TRBV5-1

CDR3 DNA: TGTGCCAGCAGCTCTCAGGCGAACACTGAAGCTTTCTTT
CDR3 protein: CASSSQANTEAFF
J gene: TRBJ1-1
clone size: -
D gene: -
V gene: TRBV7-2

CDR3 DNA: TGTGCCAGCAGCTTAGGGGTTTCCCCCCAGGTCCGGGCCAAAAACATTCAGTACTTC
CDR3 protein: CASSLGVSPQVRAKNIQYF
J gene: TRBJ2-4
clone size: -
D gene: -
V gene: TRBV13

CDR3 DNA: TGTGCCAGCAGTTTAGGCGGGATCCCCTACGAGCAGTACTTC
CDR3 protein: CASSLGGIPYEQYF
J gene: TRBJ2-7
clone size: -
D gene: -
V gene: TRBV28

CDR3 DNA: TGTGCCAGCAGTTTATCCGGGACAGGGTTCCTCGGCAGCACAGATACGCAGTATTTT
CDR3 protein: CASSLSGTGFLGSTDTQYF
J gene: TRBJ2-3
clone size: -
D gene: TRBD1
V gene: TRBV28

CDR3 DNA: TGTGCCAGCAGTTACTCGGGACAGCAACAAGAGACCCAGTACTTC
CDR3 protein: CASSYSGQQQETQYF
J gene: TRBJ2-5
clone size: once
D gene: TRBD1
V gene: TRBV6-5

CDR3 DNA: TGTGCCAGCAGCCGAAGAGGGCTAGCGGGAGAGACCCAGTACTTC
CDR3 protein: CASSRRGLAGETQYF
J gene: TRBJ2-5
clone size: -
D gene: TRBD2
V gene: TRBV2

CDR3 DNA: TGTGCCAGCAGTATTACAGGGGTTGGAGGGCAAGAGACCCAGTACTTC
CDR3 protein: CASSITGVGGQETQYF
J gene: TRBJ2-5
clone size: -
D gene: -
V gene: TRBV28

CDR3 DNA: TGTGCCAGCAGCACAGGGACAGGCACTGACTATGGCTACACCTTC
CDR3 protein: CASSTGTGTDYGYTF
J gene: TRBJ1-2
clone size: -
D gene: TRBD1
V gene: TRBV7-2

CDR3 DNA: TGTGCCAGCAGCCCCGCGGCAGCATTTGGAAACACCATATATTTT
CDR3 protein: CASSPAAAFGNTIYF
J gene: TRBJ1-3
clone size: few
D gene: -
V gene: TRBV7-9

CDR3 DNA: TGCGCCAGCAGCCAAGAACAGGGGGGCGAGCAGTACTTC
CDR3 protein: CASSQEQGGEQYF
J gene: TRBJ2-7
clone size: -
D gene: TRBD1
V gene: TRBV4-3

CDR3 DNA: TGTGCCAGCAGTTATGAGAGGGCCTACGAGCAGTACTTC
CDR3 protein: CASSYERAYEQYF
J gene: TRBJ2-7
clone size: -
D gene: -
V gene: TRBV6-5

CDR3 DNA: TGTGCCAGCAGTCCACAGGGTTACGAGCAGTACTTC
CDR3 protein: CASSPQGYEQYF
J gene: TRBJ2-7
clone size: -
D gene: -
V gene: TRBV6-6

CDR3 DNA: TGTGCCAGCAGGGTGATTGGGGCCGCTCAGCCCCAGCATTTT
CDR3 protein: CASRVIGAAQPQHF
J gene: TRBJ1-5
clone size: once
D gene: -
V gene: TRBV28

CDR3 DNA: TGTGCCAGCAGCTTAACGGGGGACGAGCAGTACTTC
CDR3 protein: CASSLTGDEQYF
J gene: TRBJ2-7
clone size: -
D gene: -
V gene: TRBV7-9

CDR3 DNA: TGTGCCAGCAGCTTAGCGGGACAGGGGTTGGGGAACACCATATATTTT
CDR3 protein: CASSLAGQGLGNTIYF
J gene: TRBJ1-3
clone size: -
D gene: TRBD1
V gene: TRBV7-2

CDR3 DNA: TGCGCCAGCAGCCAAGTTCGGGGGGGAGGCTCGTCGAATGAGCAGTTCTTC
CDR3 protein: CASSQVRGGGSSNEQFF
J gene: TRBJ2-1
clone size: few
D gene: TRBD2
V gene: TRBV4-1

CDR3 DNA: TGTGCCAGCAGTTCCTGGGGAGGAGGTTATTCACCCCTCCACTTT
CDR3 protein: CASSSWGGGYSPLHF
J gene: TRBJ1-6
clone size: -
D gene: -
V gene: TRBV6-5